This section outlines one T cell receptor (beta chain) sequence together with its context. The data originate from a study of blood T cell repertoires in COVID-19. CDR3 length: 16 amino acids. Germline assignment: CDR1 LGHDT and CDR2 YNNKEL (reference sequence). V shed 4 bases and J 6 bases; nucleotides not matched to a gene: 12. Under the authors' procedure: From reference gene primer amplification, estimates of nucleated cell counts were derived. Profiled with immunoSEQ multiplex PCR; TCRdb holds only in-frame clones, not every one. D and trimming come from the DNA, and the V and J calls and clone size come from that table. The sample holds a few hundred thousand clones; about 89% are singletons and the top ten take around a tenth.

This receptor was identified in a man between 40 and 49 years old who had recovered from COVID-19. The sample taken for sequencing was peripheral blood. The chain links TRBV3-1 (or the pseudogene TRBV3-2) to TRBJ2-7; the match to TRBD2 covers 10 bases. The CDR3 loop is CASSPILSGRVGEQYF. CDR3 nucleotide sequence: TGTGCCAGCAGCCCGATCTTAAGCGGGAGGGTTGGCGAGCAGTACTTC.